The sequence of this TCR beta chain was determined in a study of identical twins. Study findings and constraints: Some out-of-frame alpha sequences were shared by twins, and these showed excess low generation probability. Carriage of fewer insertions was seen in abundant cord blood beta clonotypes, whereas memory repertoires showed none.

cDNA carried unique molecular identifiers, and a universal primer site was added by template switching. TCRdb used MiXCR to reprocess the 5' RACE reads, holding one entry per CDR3 protein. The profile covers 1.5 million to 2 million distinct CDR3 sequences, with roughly a third appearing a single time and roughly 0.3% taken by the ten largest. This clonotype came up once. No antigen is known for it. The source of this sequence is a newborn girl in good health. The sample taken for sequencing was cord blood.

The CDR3 protein is CASSLEIAYNEQYF. For the CDR3, the DNA is TGTGCCAGCAGCTTAGAGATCGCATACAATGAGCAGTACTTC. The chain joins TRBV7-9 to TRBJ2-7; no clear D gene. The CDR3 contains 14 residues. Trimming took off 1 base at V and 7 bases at J, with 14 bases between the two ends. CDR1 is SEHNR and CDR2 is FQNEAQ in the germline V gene (reference sequence).